This TCR beta chain was recovered during a study of regulatory T cells in long-lasting Graves disease. Library construction for TCR beta used iRepertoire HTBI primers and Arm-PCR of CDR3 regions. TCRdb fed the multiplex PCR reads into MiXCR, producing one record per CDR3 protein. This table holds 350,000 to 450,000 distinct CDR3 sequences, 14% to 15% found once. Time point: newly diagnosed GD, antithyroid drugs for less than 3 months. PBMC RNA was the source of the TCR library. It was American Thyroid Association guidelines that determined Graves' disease diagnosis. The table lists this clonotype with a few counts. Antigen specificity is unknown. One junction end does not reproduce the germline sequence, and a read error may be involved. This CDR3 spans 16 amino acids. Germline V gene data show CDR1 as DFQATT and CDR2 as SNEGSKA (reference sequence). Findings of the study overall: Persistent disease showed a preference for TRBV28, TRBJ1-2 and TRBJ2-5.

The same data also went into a second study, on T cells in Graves' hyperthyroidism and ophthalmopathy. This second study says: Uncontrolled infection, other autoimmune disease, pregnancy and lactation each barred patients from inclusion. Among thyroid clonotypes expanded above 0.001, most also appeared in blood.

This chain connects TRBV20-1 to TRBJ2-5; perhaps TRBD1 as D (5 bases). This receptor was obtained from a woman in her 40s with Graves disease. The sample consisted of peripheral blood mononuclear cells (PBMCs), taken at new diagnosis, from a patient treated with antithyroid drugs. DNA for the CDR3: TGCAGTGCTAGACTCAGGGCCGGTAAGATGCAAGAGACCCAGCACTTC. Protein sequence: CSARLRAGKMQETQHF.